The 4 T cell receptor beta chains presented below share a single source sample, sequenced in a study of blood T cells in healthy people across ages. Sample-barcoded 5' priming and a J-beta primer mix drove a second PCR of about 6 to 12 cycles. TCRdb re-called the 5' RACE reads through MiXCR, storing one row per CDR3 protein. Of around 800,000 distinct CDR3 sequences listed, about half are singletons. The sample was blood. The receptors were sampled from a man older than 75 in good health.

This clonotype turned up a few times. J is TRBJ2-3 and V is TRBV13, with D maybe TRBD2 (6 bases). Germline CDR1 reads PRHDT; CDR2 reads FYEKMQ (reference sequence). The CDR3 is made up of 15 amino acids. Trimming removed 2 bases from V and 4 bases from J, with 13 bases in between. The DNA of the CDR3 is TGTGCCAGCAGCTTAAGGAGGGGCGGGTCAGATACGCAGTATTTT. It codes for CASSLRRGGSDTQYF.

The J gene is TRBJ2-1, the V gene TRBV18, with D maybe TRBD2 (7 bases). Trimming pared 0 bases from V and 1 base from J, leaving 13 bases between. Germline V gives CDR1 KGHSH, CDR2 LQKENI. The CDR3 runs to 17 residues. In DNA form, the CDR3 reads TGTGCCAGCTCACCACCGGGGGCGGGAGAGTCCTACAATGAGCAGTTCTTC. As protein: CASSPPGAGESYNEQFF.

The chain links TRBV7-7 to TRBJ2-5; a weak D match, TRBD2 (6 bases). The CDR3 is 15 amino acids. The germline V and J ends were trimmed by 5 bases and 11 bases, with 24 bases remaining between them. Germline V lookup: CDR1 SSHAT, CDR2 FNYEAQ (reference sequence). CDR3 sequence reads: CASSPGPKGGTEQYF. DNA of the CDR3: TGTGCCAGCAGCCCGGGACCCAAGGGAGGAACTGAGCAGTACTTC. Full variable domain (rest looked up from reference TRBV7-7 and TRBJ2-5): GAGVSQSPRYKVTKRGQDVTLRCDPISSHATLYWYQQALGQGPEFLTYFNYEAQPDKSGLPSDRFSAERPEGSISTLTIQRTEQRDSAMYRCASSPGPKGGTEQYFGPGTRLLVL.

On this clonotype itself: At one end, the junction sequence differs from germline, possibly due to a read error. This chain uses TRBV7-2 with TRBJ2-7, with 14 nucleotides matching TRBD2. Germline V CDR1 and CDR2: SGHTA, FQGNSA. CDR3 size: 18 residues. CDR3 sequence (DNA): TGTGCCAACAGCGCACAATTGGGACTAGCGGGAGTCTCCTACGAGCAGTACTTC. Encoded protein: CANSAQLGLAGVSYEQYF.